This T cell receptor beta chain was found in a study of blood T cell repertoires in COVID-19. Study summary: PBMCs, B-cell-depleted T cells, or T cells were the source of the cDNA or gDNA that made up the material.

Here immunoSEQ multiplex PCR was the method, and the copy in TCRdb shows in-frame clones only, minus some. Among fewer than 200,000 clones listed, roughly four fifths were seen once. V lost 5 bases and J lost 5; bases outside the gene matches: 10. The CDR3 consists of 16 residues. Germline loops: CDR1 SGHTA, CDR2 FQGTGA. The specimen sequenced was peripheral blood. The chain employs TRBV7-3 and TRBJ2-2, with 8 bases identical to TRBD1. The source is a man aged 35 to 55 who had recovered from COVID-19. The CDR3 sequence: CASSPGQGLGTGELFF. The DNA of the CDR3 is TGTGCCAGCAGCCCAGGACAGGGACTGGGAACCGGGGAGCTGTTTTTT.